This entry lists 5 T cell receptor beta chains sequenced from one sample in a study of cytomegalovirus exposure and HLA in healthy donors. The PCR had 60 Vbeta and 13 Jbeta primers. The protocol was immunoSEQ multiplex PCR, while the TCRdb copy is restricted to in-frame clones and leaves out a portion. The data contain roughly 100,000 clones, less than 80% of them singletons. What was sequenced was PBMCs. The receptor source for this set is a man aged 40-55 years in good health and CMV-seronegative.

The chain uses TRBV7-8 and TRBJ2-2, with 7 bases that match TRBD2. V dropped 4 bases and J dropped 1; count of bases not matched to a gene: 3. The CDR3 runs 15 residues. Germline CDR1 is SGHVS and CDR2 is FQNEAQ. CDR3 residues: CASSSGGLNTGELFF. The CDR3 region has the DNA TGTGCCAGCAGCTCGGGGGGATTGAACACCGGGGAGCTGTTTTTT.

Comment on this clone: The junction and the germline gene differ at one end; a read error may be behind it. This sequence joins TRBV7-9 and TRBJ1-1; tentative D call: TRBD1 (6 bases). Germline V CDR1 and CDR2: SEHNR, FQNEAQ (reference sequence). The CDR3 sequence is 13 residues long. The CDR3 DNA follows: TGTTCCAGCAGCTTAGGACAGCTCACTGAAGCTTTCTTT. It translates to CSSSLGQLTEAFF.

V is TRBV4-3 and J is TRBJ2-3; a weak D match, TRBD1 (5 bases). The CDR3 extends over 18 amino acids. V gave up 0 bases and J gave up 2 bases, with 18 bases separating them. The germline CDR1 and CDR2 sequences are LGHNA and YSLEER. The CDR3 is CASSQEGQGHTFTDTQYF. CDR3 DNA sequence: TGCGCCAGCAGCCAAGAGGGGCAAGGACACACATTCACAGATACGCAGTATTTT.

The J gene is TRBJ2-7, the V gene TRBV27; the match to TRBD2 covers 13 bases. The CDR3 is 14 residues long. Germline assignment: CDR1 MNHEY and CDR2 SMNVEV (reference sequence). The ends lost 5 bases at V and 7 bases at J; junction bases unmatched: 5. CDR3 sequence (DNA): TGTGCCAGCAGTAGACTAGCGGGAGGTTATGAGCAGTACTTC. Protein product: CASSRLAGGYEQYF.

This chain joins TRBV18 and TRBJ2-2, with TRBD1 matching 9 bases. Germline lookup yields CDR1 KGHSH and CDR2 LQKENI. V shed 6 bases, J shed 4 bases, and the junction held 6 bases outside the gene matches. The CDR3 extends over 15 amino acids. DNA for the CDR3: TGTGCCAGCTCCTCGGACAGGGGAGTCACCGGGGAGCTGTTTTTT. This translates into CASSSDRGVTGELFF.